The TCR beta chain under discussion was sequenced for a study of T cell changes during pregnancy in multiple sclerosis. V lost 4 bases, J lost 3 bases, and 16 bases stayed unmatched. The length of the CDR3 is 18 residues. Germline V gene sequence: CDR1 SGHTA, CDR2 FQGNSA. The data were produced by immunoSEQ multiplex PCR, yet TCRdb's version contains in-frame clones alone and is incomplete. The repertoire consists of approximately 33,000 clones, with almost 90% occurring once and the leading ten covering about 0.74%. The TCR was taken from a female donor in good health, enrolled as a control in a pregnancy study. V usage is TRBV7-2 and J usage is TRBJ2-7; 9 positions match TRBD2. This sample comprised CD4+ T cells from peripheral blood mononuclear cells, obtained in the first trimester of pregnancy. The CDR3 DNA sequence: TGTGCCAGCAGCTATAGGGGCAGGGCTAGCGGGGTAAACTACGAGCAGTACTTC. This translates into CASSYRGRASGVNYEQYF.